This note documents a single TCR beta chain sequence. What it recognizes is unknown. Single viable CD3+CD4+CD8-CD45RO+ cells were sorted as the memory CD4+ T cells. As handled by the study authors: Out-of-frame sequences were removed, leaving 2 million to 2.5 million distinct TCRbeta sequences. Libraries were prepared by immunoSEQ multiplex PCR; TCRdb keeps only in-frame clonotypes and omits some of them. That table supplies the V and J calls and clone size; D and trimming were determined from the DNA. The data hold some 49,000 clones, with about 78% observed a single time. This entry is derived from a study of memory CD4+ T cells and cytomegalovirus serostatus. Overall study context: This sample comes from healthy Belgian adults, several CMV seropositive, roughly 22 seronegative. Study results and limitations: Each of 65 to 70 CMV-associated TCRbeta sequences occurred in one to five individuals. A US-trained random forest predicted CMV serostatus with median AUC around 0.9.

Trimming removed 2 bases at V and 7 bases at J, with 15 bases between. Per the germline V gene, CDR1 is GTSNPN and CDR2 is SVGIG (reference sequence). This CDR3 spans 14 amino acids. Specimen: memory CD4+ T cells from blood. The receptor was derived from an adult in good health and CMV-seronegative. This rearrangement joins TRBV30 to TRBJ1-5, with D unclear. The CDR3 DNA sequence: TGTGCCTGGAGTAAGAACAACTTTGGGCAGCCCCAGCATTTT. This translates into CAWSKNNFGQPQHF. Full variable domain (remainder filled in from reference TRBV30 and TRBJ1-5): SQTIHQWPATLVQPVGSPLSLECTVEGTSNPNLYWYRQAAGRGLQLLFYSVGIGQISSEVPQNLSASRPQDRQFILSSKKLLLSDSGFYLCAWSKNNFGQPQHFGDGTRLSIL.